These 19 T cell receptor beta chains originate from one sample sequenced in a study of CD8 T cells in ankylosing spondylitis. TCRdb passed the 5' RACE reads through MiXCR, listing each CDR3 protein once. The sample lists under 250,000 distinct CDR3 sequences, about 10% seen once, with about 3% in the top ten. Sequencing was done on a sample of blood, either unsorted or a sorted T cell fraction (not recorded which). Source of these receptors: a male donor with ankylosing spondylitis or in good health (not recorded which).

This clonotype was detected ten times or more. The chain employs TRBV20-1 and TRBJ2-1, with D perhaps TRBD2 (6 bases). Germline V gene data show CDR1 as DFQATT and CDR2 as SNEGSKA (reference sequence). V lost 1 base to trimming and J lost 2 bases, with 6 bases between them. The CDR3 has 13 amino acids. The CDR3 nucleotides read TGCAGTGCTAGAGCGGGAGCCTACAATGAGCAGTTCTTC. It yields the protein CSARAGAYNEQFF.

This clonotype occurred many times. The chain is built from TRBV5-1 and TRBJ2-3, with 8 bases aligning to TRBD1. CDR1 and CDR2 (germline): SGHRS, YFSETQ. This CDR3 region has 15 residues. Trimming at V came to 3 bases and at J to 3 bases, leaving 6 bases not matched to a gene. In nucleotides, the CDR3 is TGCGCCAGCAGCTCGGGACAGGTGGGGACAGATACGCAGTATTTT. Translating gives CASSSGQVGTDTQYF.

This clonotype was observed at least ten times. CDR3: CASSSGQESSGNTIYF. CDR3 DNA sequence: TGCGCCAGCAGCTCCGGACAGGAGAGCTCTGGAAACACCATATATTTT. The chain recombines TRBV5-1 with TRBJ1-3; 7 bases map to TRBD1. There are 16 residues in the CDR3. In germline, CDR1 is SGHRS, CDR2 YFSETQ. With 3 bases clipped from V and 0 bases from J, the junction kept 6 bases outside the gene matches.

This clonotype was seen only a few times. The rearrangement uses TRBV10-2 and TRBJ1-5; possible D gene TRBD1, 6 bases. Trimming pared 7 bases from V and 2 bases from J, leaving 12 bases between. CDR1 is WSHSY and CDR2 is SAAADI in the germline V gene. The CDR3 is 14 amino acids. CDR3 loop: CASNDRLGNQPQHF. Written as DNA, the CDR3 is TGCGCCAGCAATGACAGGCTGGGCAATCAGCCCCAGCATTTT.

This clonotype came up many times. CDR3 loop: CASTPELESFYEQYF. CDR3 in DNA: TGTGCCAGCACCCCGGAACTGGAATCTTTCTACGAGCAGTACTTC. The V gene is TRBV2, the J gene TRBJ2-7; D uncertain. Germline assignment: CDR1 SNHLY and CDR2 FYNNEI. The CDR3 consists of 15 residues. V lost 7 bases, J lost 3 bases, and 19 bases lay in between.

This clonotype has ten or more counts. The rearrangement joins TRBV5-1 to TRBJ2-1, with D possibly matching TRBD1 (6 bases). Germline V gives CDR1 SGHRS, CDR2 YFSETQ. The CDR3 totals 15 residues. The V end was cut by 5 bases, the J end by 4 bases, with 16 bases between. The chain's CDR3 is CASRTSGTRYNEQFF. In DNA form, the CDR3 reads TGCGCCAGCAGGACCTCCGGGACACGATACAATGAGCAGTTCTTC.

In its sample, this clonotype was seen many times. The chain uses TRBV4-1 and TRBJ2-2; D is possibly TRBD1 or TRBD2 (5 bases each). This CDR3 is 15 amino acids long. In germline, CDR1 is MGHRA, CDR2 YSYEKL. The V and J ends lost 0 bases and 4 bases respectively, with 9 bases between them. CDR3 bases: TGCGCCAGCAGCCAAGAAAGAGGGGTCACCGGGGAGCTGTTTTTT. It specifies CASSQERGVTGELFF.

This clonotype was detected ten times or more. The gene calls are TRBV5-1 and TRBJ2-1, with D possibly called TRBD1 or TRBD2 (6 bases each). Germline V CDR1 and CDR2: SGHRS, YFSETQ. The CDR3 totals 16 residues. Trimming shortened V by 0 bases and J by 15 bases, and 25 bases separated the two germline ends. CDR3 region: CASSLEVPGNGGVSFF. The CDR3 DNA is TGCGCCAGCAGCTTGGAGGTCCCAGGGAACGGGGGCGTCTCGTTCTTC.

This clonotype was seen only a few times. V is TRBV4-1 and J is TRBJ2-5, with 8 bases matching TRBD2. Germline V gene sequence: CDR1 MGHRA, CDR2 YSYEKL. This CDR3 comprises 14 residues. V gave up 4 bases and J gave up 5 bases; unmatched junction bases: 6. In nucleotides, the CDR3 is TGCGCCAGCAGCCGACAAGCGGGAGCCGAGACCCAGTACTTC. Residues: CASSRQAGAETQYF.

In its sample, this clonotype was seen a few times. The chain links TRBV7-2 to TRBJ1-2; TRBD1 is a possible D gene (6 bases). Trimming left V 5 bases short and J 4 bases short, with 14 bases between. CDR3 length equals 14 residues. From germline, CDR1 is SGHTA and CDR2 FQGNSA. The CDR3 protein is CASSPDRSSYGYTF. The CDR3 nucleotides are TGTGCCAGCAGCCCGGACAGATCATCCTATGGCTACACCTTC.

This clonotype was seen once. This chain connects TRBV3-1 to TRBJ2-7, with TRBD2 matching 10 bases. The germline gives CDR1 LGHDT, CDR2 YNNKEL (reference sequence). The J segment lost 1 base and the V segment lost 11 bases, leaving 20 bases of the junction unmatched. The CDR3 runs to 18 residues. Written as DNA, the CDR3 is TGTGCCTGCACCAAAGTAGATTTGTGGACTAGCGGATCCTACGAGCAGTACTTC. Its protein product is CACTKVDLWTSGSYEQYF.

With regard to this clonotype: A much larger clone lies one base from this, so it may be a read error. The rearrangement links TRBV14 to TRBJ1-2, with D possibly matching TRBD1 (6 bases). CDR3 length: 15 amino acids. Germline CDR1 and CDR2: SGHDN and FVKESK. CDR3 sequence: CVSSQDYGGSTGYTF. The CDR3 nucleotides are TGTGTCAGCAGCCAAGATTACGGGGGCTCAACGGGCTACACCTTC.

This clonotype was counted ten times or more. The V call is TRBV3-1, the J call TRBJ1-2; possible D gene TRBD1, 6 bases. This CDR3 has 12 residues. The V gene lost 4 bases and the J gene lost 7 bases, with 10 bases spanning the gap. CDR1 is LGHDT and CDR2 is YNNKEL in the germline V gene (reference sequence). DNA of the CDR3: TGTGCCAGCAGCCGTTTAGGGGGTGGCTACACCTTC. Its translation is CASSRLGGGYTF.

This clonotype was counted ten times or more. The V gene is TRBV12-3 or TRBV12-4, the J gene TRBJ2-3; weak D call: TRBD2 (6 bases). CDR3 size: 14 residues. V was trimmed by 6 bases and J by 2 bases, leaving 12 bases between them. CDR3 DNA sequence: TGTGCCAGCAGCTGGGGGAGGCTCACAGATACGCAGTATTTT. The encoded protein is CASSWGRLTDTQYF.

In this sample, this clonotype turned up many times. The gene calls are TRBV7-2 and TRBJ1-2; possibly TRBD1 for D (5 bases). The germline V gene has CDR1 SGHTA and CDR2 FQGNSA. The V gene lost 0 bases and the J gene lost 0 bases, with 11 bases spanning the gap. This CDR3 is built from 16 residues. CDR3 sequence (DNA): TGTGCCAGCAGCTTAGCGGGGGGTCGAGCTAACTATGGCTACACCTTC. Translation gives CASSLAGGRANYGYTF.

In this sample, this clonotype turned up a few times. The V gene is TRBV27, the J gene TRBJ1-1; no clear D gene. There are 17 residues in the CDR3. Germline V lookup: CDR1 MNHEY, CDR2 SMNVEV (reference sequence). V shed 5 bases and J shed 0 bases, with 19 bases lying between them. CDR3 in DNA: TGTGCCAGCAGTCCCCGGACTGCCCGCCTAATGAACACTGAAGCTTTCTTT. Protein sequence: CASSPRTARLMNTEAFF.

This clonotype was recorded at least ten times. This rearrangement joins TRBV9 to TRBJ2-7, with no clear D. Looked up from germline, CDR1 is SGDLS and CDR2 is YYNGEE. This CDR3 spans 15 amino acids. Deletions cut 3 bases from V and 3 bases from J, with 16 bases between. CDR3 loop: CASSESLARGYEQYF. The CDR3 nucleotides read TGTGCCAGCAGCGAGAGTTTGGCTCGAGGCTACGAGCAGTACTTC.

At least ten counts were recorded for this clonotype. The chain uses TRBV6-1 and TRBJ1-5; D is unclear. This CDR3 contains 15 residues. Per germline, CDR1 MNHNS and CDR2 SASEGT. The V gene lost 5 bases and the J gene lost 0 bases, with 11 bases spanning the gap. In DNA, the CDR3 is TGTGCCAGCAGTCCCTTCCTTTATAGCAATCAGCCCCAGCATTTT. This gives the protein CASSPFLYSNQPQHF.

This clonotype was detected a few times. The V and J genes are TRBV27 and TRBJ1-1; D unresolved. V lost 6 bases, J lost 3 bases, and 5 bases lay in between. Germline CDR1 reads MNHEY; CDR2 reads SMNVEV (reference sequence). The CDR3 spans 11 residues. CDR3 in DNA: TGTGCCAGCAGCGGAGACACTGAAGCTTTCTTT. Translating gives CASSGDTEAFF.